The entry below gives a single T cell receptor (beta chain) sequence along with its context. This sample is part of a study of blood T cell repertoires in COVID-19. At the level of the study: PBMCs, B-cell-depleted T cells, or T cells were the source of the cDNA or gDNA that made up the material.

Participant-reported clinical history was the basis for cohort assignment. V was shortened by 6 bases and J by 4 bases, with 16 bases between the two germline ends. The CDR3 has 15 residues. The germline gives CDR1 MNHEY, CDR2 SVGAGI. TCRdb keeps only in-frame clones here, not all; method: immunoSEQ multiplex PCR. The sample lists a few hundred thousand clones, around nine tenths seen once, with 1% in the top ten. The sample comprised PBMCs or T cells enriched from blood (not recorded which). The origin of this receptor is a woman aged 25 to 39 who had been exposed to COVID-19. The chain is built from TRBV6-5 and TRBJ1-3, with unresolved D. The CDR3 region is CASRPDSREGNTIYF. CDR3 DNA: TGTGCCAGCAGACCGGATTCGAGGGAAGGAAACACCATATATTTT.